This T cell receptor beta chain was found in a study of patients and donors after allogeneic stem cell transplantation. Trimming removed 6 bases from V and 7 bases from J, with 16 bases in between. The CDR3 is 13 amino acids. Via MiXCR, TCRdb re-called the RT-PCR reads, giving one row per CDR3 protein. The sample has around 200,000 distinct CDR3 sequences, roughly 38% seen once. This clonotype was obtained from a human donor who was either an allogeneic HSCT recipient or a stem cell or donor lymphocyte infusion donor (not recorded which). It is not recorded whose cells these are; they may come from a transplant donor. The chain uses TRBV12-3 or TRBV12-4 and TRBJ2-7; D assignment may be TRBD1 or TRBD2 (6 bases each). Source material: blood, either unsorted or a sorted T cell fraction (not recorded which). The chain's CDR3 is CASRREQGWEQYF. CDR3 in DNA: TGTGCCAGCAGGCGGGAACAGGGTTGGGAGCAGTACTTC.